This TCR beta chain was identified in a study of cytomegalovirus exposure and HLA in healthy donors. Study-level information: Earlier results showed 117 million unique TCR beta sequences derived from roughly 200 million T cells.

V gave up 4 bases and J gave up 9 bases; unmatched junction bases: 17. Germline CDR1 and CDR2: SGHRS and YFSETQ. This CDR3 region has 16 residues. Primers included in the PCR were 60 Vbeta and 13 Jbeta primers. TCRdb keeps only in-frame clones here, not all; method: immunoSEQ multiplex PCR. The table includes roughly 140,000 clones, about four fifths detected once. The sequencing input was PBMCs. The gene calls are TRBV5-1 and TRBJ2-7; 9 bases agree with TRBD1. The receptor comes from a man aged 50-60 years in good health and CMV-seropositive. CDR3 amino acids: CASSLGDWTGDSLQYF. The CDR3 DNA reads as TGCGCCAGCAGCCTCGGTGATTGGACAGGGGATTCCCTGCAGTACTTC.